A selection of T cell receptor beta chains follows, all from one sample in a study of blood T cell repertoires in COVID-19. The repertoire was sequenced with immunoSEQ multiplex PCR; TCRdb's copy has only in-frame clones and lacks some. The sample consists of some 180,000 clones, 85% to 90% of them appearing once. The material sequenced was peripheral blood. The source of these receptors is a man aged 40-55 years with active or convalescent COVID-19. Each CDR3 is given with its conserved first and last residue. D genes are given only for firm matches. Part of the rows lack a size; the others show once, few, many or a class for expanded clones.

clone_size j_call v_call d_call cdr3_nt cdr3_aa
. TRBJ2-7 TRBV6-5 TRBD2 TGTGCCAGCAGCGAGACCGGGACTAGAAGGGAGCAGTACTTC CASSETGTRREQYF
. TRBJ1-2 TRBV7-2 . TGTGCCAGCAGTTTCTCTAGCCAAAAAAACACTGGCTACACCTTC CASSFSSQKNTGYTF
. TRBJ2-1 TRBV6-4 TRBD1 TGTGCCAGCAGTCTTACGACAGGGGGCGCCCGCAATGAGCAGTTCTTC CASSLTTGGARNEQFF
few TRBJ2-3 TRBV7-3 . TGTGCCAGCAGCTTTTTGCGGGGCACAGATACGCAGTATTTT CASSFLRGTDTQYF
. TRBJ2-7 TRBV5-1 TRBD2 TGCGCCAGCAGCGCGGGACTAGCGGGGGGGAGTAGTACTCGGCAGTACTTC CASSAGLAGGSSTRQYF
once TRBJ2-5 TRBV7-8 . TGTGCCAGCAGCGCCTCAGGGGACCAAGAGACCCAGTACTTC CASSASGDQETQYF
few TRBJ1-4 TRBV30 TRBD1 TGTGCCTGGAGTCCGATGACAGGGACTAATGAAAAACTGTTTTTT CAWSPMTGTNEKLFF
. TRBJ2-3 TRBV11-3 . TGTGCCAGCAGCTTGGGAGCAGATACGCAGTATTTT CASSLGADTQYF
. TRBJ1-4 TRBV19 . TGTGCCAGTAGTCTGAGGGGGACTAATGAAAAACTGTTTTTT CASSLRGTNEKLFF
. TRBJ1-2 TRBV7-8 . TGTGCCAGCAGCTTAGGCGGGACTGCTAACTATGGCTACACCTTC CASSLGGTANYGYTF